The clone carrying this T cell receptor beta chain was detected only a few times. The antigen remains unidentified. CDR1 and CDR2 from the germline V gene are SGHTA and FQGTGA. V was clipped by 5 bases and J by 0 bases, with 14 bases between them. The CDR3 is 15 amino acids. The sample belongs to a study of T cells after yellow fever vaccination. Study-level results: The secondary response peaked faster, at day 5 versus 15, but was weaker. Clones from primary vaccination mostly reappeared after the booster (about 97% CD4, about 88% CD8).

TCR cDNA, made by 5'RACE template switching, carried an added universal primer site and UMIs. Via MiXCR, TCRdb re-called the 5' RACE reads, giving one row per CDR3 protein. The sample yields about 360,000 distinct CDR3 sequences, roughly 6.1% seen once. This chain links TRBV7-3 with TRBJ2-7; D is tentatively TRBD1 or TRBD2 (5 bases each). This TCR was recovered from a man aged 25 to 40 who received the YFV17D yellow fever vaccine. Sequencing used PBMCs, obtained 5 days after the yellow fever booster vaccination. The CDR3 loop is CASSRGSGGSYEQYF. CDR3 DNA sequence: TGTGCCAGCAGCCGGGGCTCGGGCGGCTCCTACGAGCAGTACTTC.